These 3 T cell receptor beta chains were sequenced from one sample in a study of control samples from healthy donors and cancer patients. Assay: immunoSEQ multiplex PCR; the TCRdb copy retains only in-frame clones and omits some. The sample lists about 120,000 clones, approximately 90% occurring once. The sequencing sample was made of blood. These receptors were collected from a man between 40 and 49 years old in good health.

J is TRBJ1-6 and V is TRBV7-8; D is possibly TRBD1 (5 bases). There are 16 residues in the CDR3. Germline loops: CDR1 SGHVS, CDR2 FQNEAQ. Trimming stripped 6 bases from V and 3 bases from J, with 15 bases between. CDR3 nucleotide sequence: TGTGCCAGCAGGGACAAAGGGGTGCTCTATAATTCACCCCTCCACTTT. It specifies CASRDKGVLYNSPLHF.

The CDR3 reads CASSNPGGPIGELFF. CDR3 nucleotide sequence: TGTGCCAGTAGTAACCCGGGGGGGCCGATCGGGGAGCTGTTTTTT. The chain combines TRBV19 with TRBJ2-2; 8 nucleotides agree with TRBD2. CDR1 is LNHDA, CDR2 SQIVND, per germline (reference sequence). V shed 4 bases and J 7 bases; nucleotides not matched to a gene: 8. CDR3 length: 15 amino acids.

The chain uses TRBV2 and TRBJ1-5; D remains ambiguous. V was shortened by 4 bases and J by 0 bases, with 7 bases between the two germline ends. CDR3 size: 14 residues. In germline, CDR1 is SNHLY, CDR2 FYNNEI. The CDR3: CASSGLISNQPQHF. The CDR3 DNA is TGTGCCAGCAGTGGGTTGATTAGCAATCAGCCCCAGCATTTT.